This TCR beta chain emerged from a study of blood T cell repertoires in COVID-19. At the level of the study: PBMCs, B-cell-depleted T cells, or T cells were the source of the cDNA or gDNA that made up the material.

In the authors' workflow: Researchers report that nucleated cell counts were estimated from reference gene primer amplification. Using immunoSEQ multiplex PCR, the repertoire was profiled, and TCRdb retains in-frame clones only, with some absent. That table is the source of V, J and clone size, and D and trimming were worked out from the DNA. The sample includes 140,000 to 150,000 clones, approximately 80% of them seen just once. J gave up 1 base and V 3 bases, and 4 bases lay outside the gene matches. The germline gives CDR1 SGHRS, CDR2 YFSETQ. The CDR3 is made up of 16 amino acids. The sample taken for sequencing was PBMCs or T cells enriched from blood (not recorded which). The chain links TRBV5-1 to TRBJ2-2; 9 bases are a match to TRBD1. This sequence originates from a woman in her 50s who had recovered from COVID-19. The CDR3 nucleotides are TGCGCCAGCAGCTCTTGGGGACAGGGGAACACCGGGGAGCTGTTTTTT. As protein: CASSSWGQGNTGELFF.